This is a list of T cell receptor beta chains from one sample in a study of blood T cell repertoires in COVID-19. Generated by immunoSEQ multiplex PCR, the TCRdb table keeps only in-frame clones and is missing some. The repertoire holds around 20,000 clones, with just over 90% as singletons. Input material: peripheral blood. These receptor sequences come from a human donor in a cohort sampled during active COVID-19. CDR3s leave out the opening cysteine and the closing phenylalanine or tryptophan. The listing skips clone size in some rows; elsewhere it reads once, few, many or a size class.

v_call,j_call,clone_size,cdr3_aa
TRBV27,TRBJ2-7,.,ASRVPAGGSYEQY
TRBV24-1,TRBJ2-1,once,ATSDLPTSNEQF
TRBV10-3,TRBJ2-1,once,AIGSPQGAVNEQF
TRBV6-4,TRBJ2-6,once,ASSPGMSSGANVLT
TRBV7-9,TRBJ2-2,.,ASSSGGAGGELF
TRBV6-6,TRBJ2-7,once,ASSLGQGTYEQY
TRBV5-1,TRBJ2-5,.,ASSLGGSRETQY
TRBV3-1/TRBV3-2,TRBJ2-2,.,ASSQAPIVTGELF
TRBV11-2,TRBJ1-2,.,ASSPGTRYGYT
TRBV3-1/TRBV3-2,TRBJ1-1,.,ASSQYENRGEAF
TRBV29-1,TRBJ2-1,.,SGERGGNNEQF
TRBV27,TRBJ2-7,.,ASSLVGRGQGTFLRYYEQY
TRBV6-1,TRBJ2-5,.,ASSALPGQVQETQY
TRBV6-5,TRBJ1-2,.,ASTQGSYGYT
TRBV4-1,TRBJ1-5,.,ASSQEGDVTPQH
TRBV30,TRBJ1-4,.,AWSVPRQVNEKLF
TRBV9,TRBJ1-1,.,ASSGGGPDTEAF
TRBV11-2,TRBJ2-1,.,ASSLELRLAGNNEQF
TRBV29-1,TRBJ1-1,.,SVRGALMNTEAF
TRBV3-1/TRBV3-2,TRBJ1-6,.,ASSQAQGGSPLH
TRBV5-1,TRBJ2-6,once,ASSLEAGGANVLT
TRBV7-3,TRBJ2-7,once,ASSTPYLAKWIEGYEQY
TRBV7-8,TRBJ1-5,once,ASSSTRPNQPQH
TRBV5-1,TRBJ1-1,.,ASSHNRGNTEAF
TRBV11-3,TRBJ2-1,.,ASTIQGVRNEQF
TRBV30,TRBJ1-1,.,AWSGDSHTEAF
TRBV5-1,TRBJ1-2,.,ASSLGRAGGGGYT
TRBV24-1,TRBJ2-1,.,ATSDETGGREQF
TRBV6-6,TRBJ2-1,.,ASSTRSSYNEQF
TRBV3-1/TRBV3-2,TRBJ2-5,.,ASSRQGEETQY
TRBV5-6,TRBJ1-1,once,ASSLGTDREAF
TRBV19,TRBJ1-4,.,ASAGPFGATNEKLF
TRBV5-4,TRBJ2-2,.,ASSSLSGGTHTGELF
TRBV6-2/TRBV6-3,TRBJ1-5,.,ASSYQGQGYQPQH
TRBV7-2,TRBJ2-7,.,ASSRGLAGVNEQY
TRBV10-1,TRBJ2-7,few,ASSESSYEQY
TRBV4-1,TRBJ1-5,.,ASSQDRDTQPQH
TRBV2,TRBJ1-1,.,ASSQPGQIEAF
TRBV6-5,TRBJ2-7,few,ASSYSSAGVFYEQY
TRBV18,TRBJ2-1,.,ASSARDSTYNEQF
TRBV5-4,TRBJ2-7,.,ASSPGLGLLYEQY
TRBV5-6,TRBJ1-6,.,ASSLYRRVRNSPLH
TRBV19,TRBJ1-4,.,ASSISGGNEKLF
TRBV5-1,TRBJ1-3,.,ASSSGPSGNTIY
TRBV10-1,TRBJ2-1,.,ASSEIGQGNDEQF
TRBV28,TRBJ2-7,.,ASRVRGPSYEQY
TRBV28,TRBJ1-6,.,ASSSPGQGFSPLH
TRBV5-5,TRBJ1-5,.,ASSLFGGARDQPQH
TRBV27,TRBJ2-3,.,ASSPPRTSRGGTDTQY
TRBV7-9,TRBJ2-7,few,ASSLWGRTNEQY
TRBV5-1,TRBJ2-2,.,ASSLEGTYMPGELF
TRBV30,TRBJ1-4,.,AWNFRENEKLF
TRBV30,TRBJ1-6,.,AWKVSQGGISPLH
TRBV27,TRBJ1-1,.,ASSPRTGGFTEAF
TRBV9,TRBJ1-2,.,ASSATTGTARGYT
TRBV6-6,TRBJ1-1,.,ASSQLGRDTEAF
TRBV28,TRBJ2-2,.,ASTSPQGLIGTGELF
TRBV28,TRBJ1-2,once,ATLDLGYT
TRBV6-5,TRBJ1-5,once,ASRAAGLGDQPQH
TRBV6-5,TRBJ1-4,.,ASSHGRVRNEKLF